This entry lists 18 T cell receptor beta chains sequenced from one sample in a study of beta chain features in type 1 diabetes. Study results and caveats: Across all four CD4+ subsets, people with type 1 diabetes showed modestly shorter TCRB CDR3s.

The authors reverse transcribed all of the isolated RNA, so sequencing captured expressed TCRB transcripts. The protocol was immunoSEQ multiplex PCR, while the TCRdb copy is restricted to in-frame clones and leaves out a portion. The repertoire consists of roughly 15,000 clones, with about three quarters occurring once and the leading ten covering 0.79%. These receptors have no known antigen. The source material was stem cell memory CD4+ T cells from blood. These receptor sequences come from a man aged 25 to 40 with type 1 diabetes.

The V gene is TRBV7-2, the J gene TRBJ1-2, with D hard to call. This CDR3 spans 17 amino acids. Germline V gene data show CDR1 as SGHTA and CDR2 as FQGNSA. Trimming removed 5 bases from V and 0 bases from J, with 19 bases in between. CDR3 DNA: TGTGCCAGCAGCCCCCGGGAGGCAGGCCCTTCTAACTATGGCTACACCTTC. Protein: CASSPREAGPSNYGYTF.

The chain uses TRBV6-1 and TRBJ1-2; D not certain. Germline CDR1 is MNHNS and CDR2 is SASEGT. This CDR3 contains 11 residues. Trimming took 2 bases from V and 8 from J, leaving 6 bases between them. The CDR3 spells CASSEYGGYTF. The CDR3 DNA sequence: TGTGCCAGCAGTGAATACGGGGGCTACACCTTC.

The rearrangement uses TRBV9 and TRBJ2-7; 8 bases are shared with TRBD2. The CDR3 is made up of 15 amino acids. Germline CDR1 is SGDLS and CDR2 is YYNGEE. J lost 2 bases, V lost 3 bases, and 7 bases had no gene match. The CDR3 nucleotides read TGTGCCAGCAGCGCCCAAGCGGGGGCCACCTACGAGCAGTACTTC. This gives the protein CASSAQAGATYEQYF.

This clone occurred once. V and J are TRBV25-1 and TRBJ1-2, with 7 nucleotides matching TRBD1. V lost 3 bases to trimming and J lost 2 bases; unmatched junction nucleotides: 0. Germline CDR1 reads MGHDK; CDR2 reads SYGVNS. There are 13 residues in the CDR3. CDR3 amino acids: CASSEGQNYGYTF. The DNA for the CDR3 is TGTGCCAGCAGTGAGGGACAGAACTATGGCTACACCTTC.

This clone was observed a handful of times. V and J are TRBV4-1 and TRBJ2-3, with 8 nucleotides matching TRBD2. Per the germline V gene, CDR1 is MGHRA and CDR2 is YSYEKL. The CDR3 runs 15 residues. Trimming cost V 6 bases and J 6 bases; bases outside gene matches: 11. In DNA form, the CDR3 reads TGCGCCAGCAGAAAGGCGGGGGGCCCCCCCGATACGCAGTATTTT. This translates into CASRKAGGPPDTQYF.

V is TRBV19 and J is TRBJ2-3, with 7 positions matching TRBD2. The ends lost 5 bases at V and 5 bases at J; junction bases unmatched: 7. Germline lookup yields CDR1 LNHDA and CDR2 SQIVND (reference sequence). The CDR3 covers 14 residues. The CDR3 nucleotides are TGTGCCAGTAGTCTCCGAGCGGGAAGAGATACGCAGTATTTT. As protein: CASSLRAGRDTQYF.

This clone was found a few times. The rearrangement links TRBV28 to TRBJ1-5; no firm D call. The CDR3 length is 15 residues. Germline assignment: CDR1 MDHEN and CDR2 SYDVKM. The ends were cut back, 3 bases at V and 7 bases at J, with 16 bases in the middle. The CDR3 loop is CASSLGGLVEQPQHF. Here the CDR3 DNA reads TGTGCCAGCAGTTTGGGAGGCTTGGTTGAGCAGCCCCAGCATTTT.

This clone was detected only a few times. The chain links TRBV6-1 to TRBJ1-1, with D unclear. The CDR3 is 13 residues long. Germline-derived CDR1 and CDR2 are MNHNS and SASEGT. V was trimmed by 5 bases and J by 4 bases, leaving 11 bases between them. The CDR3 DNA is TGTGCCAGCAGTCCCTATCGGGGCACTGAAGCTTTCTTT. Encoded protein: CASSPYRGTEAFF.

The chain employs TRBV21-1 and TRBJ1-2. TRBV21-1 constitutes a pseudogene. The CDR3 sequence is 13 residues long. The CDR3 nucleotides read TGTGCCAGCAGCAAAGGGGGCGGAGGGTCCTACACCTTC. It is translated as CASSKGGGGSYTF.

The chain recombines TRBV14 with TRBJ1-4; 7 bases map to TRBD1. From germline, CDR1 is SGHDN and CDR2 FVKESK. The CDR3 consists of 13 residues. J lost 8 bases, V lost 5 bases, and 5 bases had no gene match. This CDR3 reads CASSRGTEEKLFF. In DNA, the CDR3 is TGTGCCAGCAGCAGAGGGACAGAGGAAAAACTGTTTTTT. The full variable domain, its missing parts supplied by reference TRBV14 and TRBJ1-4, is EAGVTQFPSHSVIEKGQTVTLRCDPISGHDNLYWYRRVMGKEIKFLLHFVKESKQDESGMPNNRFLAERTGGTYSTLKVQPAELEDSGVYFCASSRGTEEKLFFGSGTQLSVL.

The V and J genes are TRBV6-1 and TRBJ2-3; 7 nucleotides agree with TRBD1. CDR1 MNHNS and CDR2 SASEGT come from the germline V gene. The CDR3 has 14 residues. The ends lost 2 bases at V and 6 bases at J; junction bases unmatched: 5. CDR3 sequence: CASSERTGADTQYF. The CDR3 DNA reads as TGTGCCAGCAGTGAAAGGACAGGAGCTGATACGCAGTATTTT.

J is TRBJ2-1 and V is TRBV9; 13 bases map to TRBD2. The trim removed 4 bases at V and 8 bases at J, leaving 9 bases unmatched. CDR1 is SGDLS and CDR2 is YYNGEE in the germline V gene. This CDR3 comprises 16 residues. The CDR3: CASSSRPGLAGDEQFF. The CDR3 nucleotides are TGTGCCAGCAGCTCACGCCCAGGACTAGCGGGGGATGAGCAGTTCTTC.

The V and J genes are TRBV19 and TRBJ2-1; TRBD2 matches at 9 bases. Unmatched junction bases numbered 11, after V lost 5 bases and J lost 0 bases. The germline CDR1 and CDR2 sequences are LNHDA and SQIVND (reference sequence). This CDR3 region has 18 residues. The CDR3 loop reads CASSVRLTSGDSYNEQFF. As DNA, the CDR3 is TGTGCCAGTAGTGTTCGTCTGACTAGCGGAGACTCCTACAATGAGCAGTTCTTC.

The gene calls are TRBV14 and TRBJ1-3; D unclear. Trimming left V 1 base short and J 2 bases short, with 6 bases between. The length of the CDR3 is 14 residues. From germline, CDR1 is SGHDN and CDR2 FVKESK. The CDR3 DNA is TGTGCCAGCAGCCAAGTTTTTACTGGAAACACCATATATTTT. Its translation: CASSQVFTGNTIYF.

The rearrangement joins TRBV14 to TRBJ2-6; the match to TRBD2 covers 7 bases. V dropped 4 bases and J dropped 4; count of bases not matched to a gene: 10. The CDR3 consists of 17 residues. Germline CDR1 and CDR2: SGHDN and FVKESK. The chain's CDR3 is CASSPGLTGIGANVLTF. The CDR3 DNA is TGTGCCAGCAGCCCGGGACTAACCGGGATCGGGGCCAACGTCCTGACTTTC. The full variable domain, completed using reference TRBV14 and TRBJ2-6, is EAGVTQFPSHSVIEKGQTVTLRCDPISGHDNLYWYRRVMGKEIKFLLHFVKESKQDESGMPNNRFLAERTGGTYSTLKVQPAELEDSGVYFCASSPGLTGIGANVLTFGAGSRLTVL.

The gene calls are TRBV5-4 and TRBJ2-1; 7 bases are a match to TRBD1. The length of the CDR3 is 15 residues. The ends lost 3 bases at V and 2 bases at J; junction bases unmatched: 5. Germline assignment: CDR1 SGHNT and CDR2 YYREEE (reference sequence). The CDR3 DNA is TGTGCCAGCAGCTCTTCCGGGACAGCCTACAATGAGCAGTTCTTC. The encoded protein is CASSSSGTAYNEQFF.

The chain links TRBV7-9 to TRBJ1-5; D call uncertain. CDR1 and CDR2 from the germline V gene are SEHNR and FQNEAQ (reference sequence). This CDR3 is 14 amino acids long. The V gene lost 0 bases and the J gene lost 9 bases, with 12 bases spanning the gap. CDR3 nucleotides: TGTGCCAGCAGCTTAGCAGGCCGGGATGGGCCCCAGCATTTT. This codes for CASSLAGRDGPQHF.

This clone was counted only a few times. The chain is built from TRBV18 and TRBJ2-4, with no clear D. CDR1 and CDR2 from the germline V gene are KGHSH and LQKENI. The CDR3 is 14 amino acids. V lost 1 base, J lost 11 bases, and 15 bases lay in between. CDR3 amino acids: CASSPHAASPFQYF. The CDR3 bases are TGTGCCAGCTCACCACATGCGGCCAGCCCTTTTCAGTACTTC.